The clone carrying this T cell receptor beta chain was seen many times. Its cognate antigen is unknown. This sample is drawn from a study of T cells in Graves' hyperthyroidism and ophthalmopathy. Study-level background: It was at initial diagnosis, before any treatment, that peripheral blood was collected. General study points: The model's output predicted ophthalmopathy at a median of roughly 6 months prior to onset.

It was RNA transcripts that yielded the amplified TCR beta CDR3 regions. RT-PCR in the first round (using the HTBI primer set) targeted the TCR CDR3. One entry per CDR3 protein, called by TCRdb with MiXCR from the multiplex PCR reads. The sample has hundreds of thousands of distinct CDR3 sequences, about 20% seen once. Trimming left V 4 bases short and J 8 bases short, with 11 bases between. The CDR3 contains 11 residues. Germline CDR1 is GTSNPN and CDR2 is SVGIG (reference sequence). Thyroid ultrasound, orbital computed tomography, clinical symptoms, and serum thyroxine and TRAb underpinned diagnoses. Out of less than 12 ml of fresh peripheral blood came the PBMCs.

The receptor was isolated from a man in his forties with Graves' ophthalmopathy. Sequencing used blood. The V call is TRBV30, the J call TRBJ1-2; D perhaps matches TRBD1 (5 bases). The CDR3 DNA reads TGTGCCTGGATGTGGAGGGACGGCTACACCTTC. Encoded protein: CAWMWRDGYTF.